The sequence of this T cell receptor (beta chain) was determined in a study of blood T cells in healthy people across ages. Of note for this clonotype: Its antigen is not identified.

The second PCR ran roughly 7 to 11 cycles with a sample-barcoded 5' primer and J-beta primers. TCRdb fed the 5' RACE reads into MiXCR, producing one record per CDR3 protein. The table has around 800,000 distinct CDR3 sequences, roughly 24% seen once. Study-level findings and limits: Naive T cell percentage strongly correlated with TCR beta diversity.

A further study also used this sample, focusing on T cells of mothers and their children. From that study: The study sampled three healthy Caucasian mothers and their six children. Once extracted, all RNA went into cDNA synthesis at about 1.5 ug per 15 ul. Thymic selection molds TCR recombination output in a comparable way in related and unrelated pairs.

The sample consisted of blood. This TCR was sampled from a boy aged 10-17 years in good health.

The CDR3 here is CASGEGGTTEAFF. CDR3 nucleotide sequence: TGTGCCAGCGGGGAAGGTGGAACCACTGAAGCTTTCTTT. The chain has TRBV7-3 and TRBJ1-1; D unclear. Germline V gene data show CDR1 as SGHTA and CDR2 as FQGTGA. The V gene lost 8 bases and the J gene lost 4 bases, with 14 bases spanning the gap. The CDR3 consists of 13 residues.